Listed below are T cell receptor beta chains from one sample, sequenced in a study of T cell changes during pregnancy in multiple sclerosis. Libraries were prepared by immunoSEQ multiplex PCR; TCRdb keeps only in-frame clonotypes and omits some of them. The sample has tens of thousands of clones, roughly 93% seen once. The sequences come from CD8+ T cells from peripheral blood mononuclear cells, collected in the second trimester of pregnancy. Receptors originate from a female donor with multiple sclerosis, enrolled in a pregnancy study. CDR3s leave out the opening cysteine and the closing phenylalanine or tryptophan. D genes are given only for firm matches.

ASSQESASPLH	TRBV4-2	TRBJ1-6	NA
ASSFEGRRDTQY	TRBV13	TRBJ2-3	NA
ASSLGLAGETYEQY	TRBV4-1	TRBJ2-7	TRBD2
ASSWDPGMGAYGYT	TRBV5-1	TRBJ1-2	NA
ASRSGLAGGDEQF	TRBV11-2	TRBJ2-1	TRBD2
ASSPLTSGRAGEQF	TRBV7-3	TRBJ2-1	TRBD2
ASSPRSGQNYGYT	TRBV9	TRBJ1-2	TRBD1
ASSFEQPSYEQY	TRBV28	TRBJ2-7	NA
ASKFRISKYEQY	TRBV7-9	TRBJ2-7	NA
SVLTPSYNEQF	TRBV29-1	TRBJ2-1	NA
ASSSRDRGNEKLF	TRBV7-9	TRBJ1-4	TRBD1
ASSQDLGGSTEAF	TRBV4-2	TRBJ1-1	NA
ASSEDRPKYSPLH	TRBV7-6	TRBJ1-6	TRBD1
ASSLVATGQYNEQF	TRBV7-9	TRBJ2-1	NA
ASSQASASGPQETQY	TRBV4-1	TRBJ2-5	TRBD2
ASFRSGNTEAF	TRBV27	TRBJ1-1	NA
ASSSLGLARPYEQY	TRBV6-5	TRBJ2-7	TRBD2
ASSFQGGYT	TRBV27	TRBJ1-2	NA
ARGQENTEAF	TRBV2	TRBJ1-1	TRBD1
ASTSTDSHAYEQY	TRBV6-5	TRBJ2-7	NA
ASSDLDTFLSGNTIY	TRBV10-2	TRBJ1-3	NA
ASSPSGRELF	TRBV9	TRBJ1-4	NA
ASSRQGNYGYT	TRBV9	TRBJ1-2	TRBD1
ASSLGRGNQPQH	TRBV27	TRBJ1-5	TRBD1
ASSLGADTGELF	TRBV27	TRBJ2-2	NA
ASSYSEAGELF	TRBV6-5	TRBJ2-2	NA
ASSPGTGDTNTGELF	TRBV7-3	TRBJ2-2	TRBD1
ASSLEQGGYEKLF	TRBV7-6	TRBJ1-4	TRBD1
ASSYFGDRGVGEQY	TRBV27	TRBJ2-7	TRBD1
ASSPPTSGGREQF	TRBV18	TRBJ2-1	TRBD2
ATMTSGMRGNEQF	TRBV2	TRBJ2-1	TRBD2
ASSNQGSGTEAF	TRBV6-5	TRBJ1-1	NA
ASTLGPGSRREQY	TRBV4-1	TRBJ2-7	NA
SVFPLAGGPDTQY	TRBV29-1	TRBJ2-3	TRBD2
ASSEGGAGQPQH	TRBV6-1	TRBJ1-5	NA
ASGDNNYGYT	TRBV19	TRBJ1-2	NA
ASSSLGDEQF	TRBV7-2	TRBJ2-1	NA
ASSNRHWEKLF	TRBV19	TRBJ1-4	NA
ASSSPRAPYEQY	TRBV7-9	TRBJ2-7	NA
ASSWSPTGGSPLH	TRBV5-8	TRBJ1-6	TRBD1
ASSQGAQGASNEQY	TRBV4-3	TRBJ2-7	TRBD1
ASSQEDRLNTEAF	TRBV4-1	TRBJ1-1	NA
ASSQVTSPGTEAF	TRBV4-2	TRBJ1-1	NA
ASSIQGPNTEAF	TRBV27	TRBJ1-1	NA
ASSLRGARYEQY	TRBV7-6	TRBJ2-7	NA
ASSQDSGQGGYQPQH	TRBV4-1	TRBJ1-5	TRBD1
ASSLSVVASSTDTQY	TRBV27	TRBJ2-3	NA
ASSQDRYLSSEQY	TRBV4-3	TRBJ2-7	NA
ASSQETGGNTEAF	TRBV4-2	TRBJ1-1	TRBD1
ASSPGGGELF	TRBV7-3	TRBJ2-2	NA
ASSPLGTAARANVLT	TRBV7-6	TRBJ2-6	TRBD1
ASSITGVSNQPQH	TRBV28	TRBJ1-5	TRBD1
SVWTVSYEQY	TRBV29-1	TRBJ2-7	NA
ASSLVAGGPSYEQY	TRBV7-2	TRBJ2-7	TRBD2
ASSLEGLYNEQF	TRBV7-9	TRBJ2-1	NA
ASGSSMNTEAF	TRBV12-5	TRBJ1-1	NA
SVEVGGQETQY	TRBV29-1	TRBJ2-5	NA
ASSPGVAAGKLF	TRBV13	TRBJ1-4	NA
ASSPRDRAYEQY	TRBV7-6	TRBJ2-7	TRBD1